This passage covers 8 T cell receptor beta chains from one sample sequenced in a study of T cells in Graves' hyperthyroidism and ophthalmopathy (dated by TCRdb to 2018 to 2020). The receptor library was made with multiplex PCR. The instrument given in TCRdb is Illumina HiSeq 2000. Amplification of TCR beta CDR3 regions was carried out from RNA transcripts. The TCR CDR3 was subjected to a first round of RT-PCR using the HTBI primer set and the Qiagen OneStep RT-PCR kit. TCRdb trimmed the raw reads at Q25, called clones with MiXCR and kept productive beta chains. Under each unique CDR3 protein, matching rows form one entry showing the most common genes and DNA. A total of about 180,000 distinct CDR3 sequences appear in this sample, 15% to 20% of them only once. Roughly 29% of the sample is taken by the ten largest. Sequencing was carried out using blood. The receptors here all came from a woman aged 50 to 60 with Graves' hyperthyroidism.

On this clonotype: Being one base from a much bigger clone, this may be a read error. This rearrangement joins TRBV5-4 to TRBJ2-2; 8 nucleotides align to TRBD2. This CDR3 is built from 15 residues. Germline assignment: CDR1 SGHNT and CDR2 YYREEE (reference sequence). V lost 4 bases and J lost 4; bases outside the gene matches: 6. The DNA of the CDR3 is TGTGCCAGCAGCAAAGCGGGGGAGCGCACCGGGGAGCTGTTTTTT. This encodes CASSKAGERTGELFF.

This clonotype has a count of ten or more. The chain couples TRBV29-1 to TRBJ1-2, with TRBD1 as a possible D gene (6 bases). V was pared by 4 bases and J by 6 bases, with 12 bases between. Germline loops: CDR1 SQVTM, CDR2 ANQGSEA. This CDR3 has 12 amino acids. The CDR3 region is CSVVTGTHGYTF. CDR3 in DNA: TGCAGCGTTGTTACAGGGACTCATGGCTACACCTTC. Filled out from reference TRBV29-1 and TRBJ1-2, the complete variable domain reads SAVISQKPSRDICQRGTSLTIQCQVDSQVTMMFWYRQQPGQSLTLIATANQGSEATYESGFVIDKFPISRPNLTFSTLTVSNMSPEDSSIYLCSVVTGTHGYTFGSGTRLTVV.

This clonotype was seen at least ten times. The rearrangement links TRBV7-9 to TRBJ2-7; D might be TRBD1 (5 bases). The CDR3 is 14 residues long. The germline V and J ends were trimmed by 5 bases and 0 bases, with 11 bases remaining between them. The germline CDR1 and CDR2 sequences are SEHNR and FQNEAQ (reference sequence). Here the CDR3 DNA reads TGTGCCAGCAGCCGCCAGGACACCTCCTACGAGCAGTACTTC. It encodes CASSRQDTSYEQYF.

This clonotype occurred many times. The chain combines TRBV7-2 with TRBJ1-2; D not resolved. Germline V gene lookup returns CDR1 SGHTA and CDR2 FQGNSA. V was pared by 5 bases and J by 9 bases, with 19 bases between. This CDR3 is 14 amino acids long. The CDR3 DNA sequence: TGTGCCAGCAGCATGCCCCCTAACTTAGTAAGCTACACCTTC. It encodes CASSMPPNLVSYTF.

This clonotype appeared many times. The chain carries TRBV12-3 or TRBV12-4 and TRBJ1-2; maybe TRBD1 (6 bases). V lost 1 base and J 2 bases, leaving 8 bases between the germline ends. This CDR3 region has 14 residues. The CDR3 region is CASSLGDRNYGYTF. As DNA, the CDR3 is TGTGCCAGCAGTTTAGGTGACAGGAACTATGGCTACACCTTC.

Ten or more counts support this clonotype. As DNA, the CDR3 is TGTGCCAGCAGCCCCAGGGGTTCTGGGGCCAACGTCCTGACTTTC. Amino acid sequence: CASSPRGSGANVLTF. The chain couples TRBV3-1 to TRBJ2-6; D may be TRBD1 (6 bases). V gave up 4 bases and J gave up 1 base, with 8 bases separating them. Germline V gives CDR1 LGHDT, CDR2 YNNKEL (reference sequence). The CDR3 length is 15 residues.

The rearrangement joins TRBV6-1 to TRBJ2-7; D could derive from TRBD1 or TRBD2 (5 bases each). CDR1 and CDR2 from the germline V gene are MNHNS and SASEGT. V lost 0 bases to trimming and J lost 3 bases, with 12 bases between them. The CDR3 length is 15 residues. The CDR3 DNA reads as TGTGCCAGCAGTGAAGCCCCTGAGGGGCACTACGAGCAGTACTTC. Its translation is CASSEAPEGHYEQYF.

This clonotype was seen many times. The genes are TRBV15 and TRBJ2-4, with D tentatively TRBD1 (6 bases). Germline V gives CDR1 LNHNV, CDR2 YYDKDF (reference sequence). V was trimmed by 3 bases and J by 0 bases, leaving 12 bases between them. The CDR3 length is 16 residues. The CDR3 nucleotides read TGTGCCACCAGCAGTGCTTGGGACATAGCCAAAAACATTCAGTACTTC. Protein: CATSSAWDIAKNIQYF.